This TCR beta chain was found in a study of blood T cell repertoires in COVID-19. At the level of the study: Both acute and convalescent COVID-19 samples were obtained from the United States, Italy and Spain.

Authors' methods: It was from reference gene primer amplification that nucleated cell counts were estimated. The table came from immunoSEQ multiplex PCR; TCRdb's copy has only in-frame clones and leaves some out. The DNA was the basis for D and trimming; V, J and clone size are from that table. The sample carries 130,000 or so clones, more than 75% recorded once. Trimming removed 2 bases from V and 2 bases from J, with 17 bases in between. Germline V gene sequence: CDR1 KGHSH, CDR2 LQKENI. The CDR3 sequence is 17 residues long. The chain carries TRBV18 and TRBJ2-3; D perhaps matches TRBD2 (6 bases). This TCR was recovered from a woman aged 45-65 years who had recovered from COVID-19. Sequenced sample: peripheral blood. CDR3 protein: CASSPIPISGHTDTQYF. The CDR3 region has the DNA TGTGCCAGCTCACCAATCCCTATTAGCGGCCACACAGATACGCAGTATTTT.